This T cell receptor beta chain comes out of a study of shared clonotypes between healthy human individuals. To note about this clone: Other nucleotide sequences in the sample specify the same CDR3.

Sequencing was performed with immunoSEQ multiplex PCR; in TCRdb, only in-frame clones are kept and a portion is missing. The data show about 2.4 million clones, with 80% to 95% seen just once and roughly 0.39% held by the top ten. Trimming at V came to 4 bases and at J to 4 bases, leaving 5 bases not matched to a gene. This CDR3 is built from 14 residues. CDR1 is SGHRS and CDR2 is YFSETQ in the germline V gene. The source of this sequence is a man between 18 and 35 years old in good health. Some clones in this sample may be carry-over from other donors' samples. Input material: naive CD4+ T cells from PBMCs. Subset meaning: CD45RA+ positively selected. This chain connects TRBV5-1 to TRBJ2-7; 10 bases agree with TRBD2. The CDR3 DNA is TGCGCCAGCAGCCGGACTAGCGGTCTTTACGAGCAGTACTTC. Protein: CASSRTSGLYEQYF.